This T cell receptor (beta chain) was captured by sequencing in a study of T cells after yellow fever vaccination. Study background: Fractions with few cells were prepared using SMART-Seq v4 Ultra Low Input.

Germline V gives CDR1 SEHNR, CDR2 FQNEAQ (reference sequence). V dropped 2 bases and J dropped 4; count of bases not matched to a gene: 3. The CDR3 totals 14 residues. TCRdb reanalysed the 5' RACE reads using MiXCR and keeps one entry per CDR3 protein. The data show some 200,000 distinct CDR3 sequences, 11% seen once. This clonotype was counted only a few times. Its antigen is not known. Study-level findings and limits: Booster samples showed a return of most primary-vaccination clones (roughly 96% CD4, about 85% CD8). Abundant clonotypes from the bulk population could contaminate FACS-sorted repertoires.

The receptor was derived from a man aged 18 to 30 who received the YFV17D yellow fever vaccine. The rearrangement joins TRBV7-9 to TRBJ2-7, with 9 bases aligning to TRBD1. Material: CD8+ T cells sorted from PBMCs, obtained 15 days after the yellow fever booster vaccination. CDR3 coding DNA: TGTGCCAGCAGCTTATTGGACAGGGGTTACGAGCAGTACGTC. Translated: CASSLLDRGYEQYV.